This record looks at one T cell receptor beta chain sequence and its context. Its antigen remains unknown. V lost 2 bases to trimming and J lost 5 bases; unmatched junction nucleotides: 6. CDR3 size: 15 residues. Germline V gene lookup returns CDR1 KGHSH and CDR2 LQKENI. These data originate in a study of cytomegalovirus exposure and HLA in healthy donors. General observations from the study: In the approximately 120 validation repertoires, a later analysis found that first-cohort TCR clusters tended to co-occur. The dataset shows that most TCR sequences were rare, while some public TCRs occurred in many donors. Specific recognition of CMV antigens was confirmed in vitro for three chains (all CMV-associated). The investigators catalogued some 150 TCR beta chains as cytomegalovirus-associated.

Here immunoSEQ multiplex PCR was the method, and the copy in TCRdb shows in-frame clones only, minus some. This sample yields fewer than 400,000 clones, of which roughly 88% are seen a single time; about 0.91% belongs to the top ten. The sample consisted of PBMCs. This TCR was recovered from a young woman in good health and CMV-seronegative. The V gene is TRBV18, the J gene TRBJ2-1, with TRBD2 matching over 7 bases. The CDR3 protein is CASSPLGGTDNEQFF. In DNA form, the CDR3 reads TGTGCCAGCTCACCATTGGGGGGGACCGACAATGAGCAGTTCTTC.